The 7 T cell receptor beta chains reported below all come from one sample, sequenced in a study of cytomegalovirus exposure and HLA in healthy donors. PCR used 60 Vbeta primers and 13 Jbeta primers. TCRdb's table, derived via immunoSEQ multiplex PCR, lists solely in-frame clones and lacks some. The table lists just over 150,000 clones, under 90% of them singletons. Sequenced input: PBMCs. The source of these receptors is a man aged 18-30 years in good health and CMV-seronegative.

This chain joins TRBV5-1 and TRBJ1-2; 7 bases are shared with TRBD1. This CDR3 region has 16 residues. Germline CDR1 reads SGHRS; CDR2 reads YFSETQ. Germline trimming cut 1 base from V and 7 bases from J; bases unmatched to any gene: 13. CDR3 in amino acids: CASSLTRDSGVGGYTF. CDR3 in DNA: TGCGCCAGCAGCTTGACCCGGGACAGCGGAGTGGGTGGCTACACCTTC.

This clone was recorded a few times. The chain combines TRBV7-8 with TRBJ2-3, with D maybe TRBD2 (7 bases). Germline lookup yields CDR1 SGHVS and CDR2 FQNEAQ. With 1 base removed from V and 0 bases from J, the gap between germline ends came to 11 bases. The CDR3 is 16 residues long. The CDR3 sequence: CASSLVGGASTDTQYF. In DNA, the CDR3 is TGTGCCAGCAGCTTAGTAGGGGGGGCTAGCACAGATACGCAGTATTTT.

The DNA for the CDR3 is TGTGCCAGCAGCATTAACAGTTATAGCAATCAGCCCCAGCATTTT. It translates to CASSINSYSNQPQHF. The chain carries TRBV5-6 and TRBJ1-5, with no clear D. There are 15 residues in the CDR3. Trimming cost V 4 bases and J 0 bases, with 11 bases left between them. In germline, CDR1 is SGHDT, CDR2 YYEEEE.

This rearrangement joins TRBV6-1 to TRBJ2-7; the D gene is possibly TRBD2 (5 bases). This CDR3 spans 15 amino acids. Germline lookup yields CDR1 MNHNS and CDR2 SASEGT. V was shortened by 5 bases and J by 4 bases, with 18 bases between the two germline ends. The DNA for the CDR3 is TGTGCCAGCAGTCTACAACAAGGAGGATTTTACGAGCAGTACTTC. Translation: CASSLQQGGFYEQYF.

The genes are TRBV27 and TRBJ2-3; 8 positions agree with TRBD1. Germline CDR1 and CDR2: MNHEY and SMNVEV (reference sequence). J gave up 8 bases and V 6 bases, and 13 bases lay outside the gene matches. The CDR3 is made up of 15 amino acids. CDR3 protein: CASSHQGAIRPTQYF. The CDR3 coding sequence is TGTGCCAGCAGCCACCAGGGGGCGATCCGACCTACGCAGTATTTT.

The chain is built from TRBV6-5 and TRBJ2-1; 10 bases are shared with TRBD2. The CDR3 is made up of 16 amino acids. From germline, CDR1 is MNHEY and CDR2 SVGAGI. With V trimmed by 4 bases and J by 7 bases, 10 bases remained unmatched. The CDR3 region has the DNA TGTGCCAGCAGTTTTAGCGGGAGGACTGGTGGGAATGAGCAGTTCTTC. Amino acids: CASSFSGRTGGNEQFF.

The gene calls are TRBV6-5 and TRBJ1-1; D is uncertain. With 10 bases removed from V and 4 bases from J, the gap between germline ends came to 16 bases. The CDR3 sequence is 13 residues long. Germline V CDR1 and CDR2: MNHEY, SVGAGI. For the CDR3, the DNA is TGTGCCACGGAACGCGGGGATGGCACTGAAGCTTTCTTT. It codes for CATERGDGTEAFF.